The source of this T cell receptor beta chain is a study of T cell responses to AZD1222 COVID-19 vaccine. Study as a whole: Whether given at about 4 or about 12 weeks, second doses were pooled.

Details on this clone: What it binds is not known.

Study results and limitations: Nearly half of the spike-specific TCRs reportedly recognize variant regions that carry no mutations. Clonal diversity was possibly underestimated, and white British individuals and females predominated among donors. Researchers report vaccine-associated CD4 TCRs spanning spike, with dominance at 160-218 and 743-854.

Data came from immunoSEQ multiplex PCR; TCRdb stores just in-frame clones and leaves some out. The sample holds under 100,000 clones, 90% seen once. The germline V and J ends were trimmed by 0 bases and 2 bases, with 8 bases remaining between them. This CDR3 is 14 amino acids long. Germline V CDR1 and CDR2: SGHRS, YFSETQ. This TCR derives from an adult in good health. The sequences come from peripheral blood, collected on day 0 of AZD1222 vaccination. The chain carries TRBV5-1 and TRBJ1-1; D is perhaps TRBD1 (6 bases). The CDR3 DNA follows: TGCGCCAGCAGCTTGGGGGGACAAAACACTGAAGCTTTCTTT. Translated, it gives CASSLGGQNTEAFF.